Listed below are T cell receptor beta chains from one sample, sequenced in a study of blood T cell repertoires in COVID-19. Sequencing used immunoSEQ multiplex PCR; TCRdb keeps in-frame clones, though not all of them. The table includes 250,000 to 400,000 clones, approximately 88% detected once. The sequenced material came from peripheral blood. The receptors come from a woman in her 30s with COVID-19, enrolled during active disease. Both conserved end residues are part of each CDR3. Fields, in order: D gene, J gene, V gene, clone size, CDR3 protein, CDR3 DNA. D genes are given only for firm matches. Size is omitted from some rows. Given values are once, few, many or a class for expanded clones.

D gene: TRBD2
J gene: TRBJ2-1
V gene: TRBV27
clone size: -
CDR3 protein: CASSLLLAGGHDEQFF
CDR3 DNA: TGTGCCAGCAGTTTACTACTAGCGGGGGGGCATGATGAGCAGTTCTTC

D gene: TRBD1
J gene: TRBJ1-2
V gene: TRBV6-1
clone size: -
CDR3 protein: CASSEGDRGGYGYTF
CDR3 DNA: TGTGCCAGCAGTGAGGGGGACAGGGGCGGCTATGGCTACACCTTC

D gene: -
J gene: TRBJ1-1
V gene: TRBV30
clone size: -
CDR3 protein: CAWSLGGNTEAFF
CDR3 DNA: TGTGCCTGGAGTCTAGGGGGGAACACTGAAGCTTTCTTT

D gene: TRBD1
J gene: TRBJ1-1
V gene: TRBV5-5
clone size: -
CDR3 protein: CASSWQGGSTEAFF
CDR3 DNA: TGTGCCAGCAGCTGGCAGGGGGGAAGTACTGAAGCTTTCTTT

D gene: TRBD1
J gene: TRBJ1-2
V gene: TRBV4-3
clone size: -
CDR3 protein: CASSQEGHRGHGVYGYTF
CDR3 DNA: TGCGCCAGCAGCCAAGAGGGTCACAGGGGACATGGGGTCTATGGCTACACCTTC

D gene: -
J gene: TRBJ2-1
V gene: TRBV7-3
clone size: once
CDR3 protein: CASSLSAADEQFF
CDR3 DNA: TGTGCCAGCAGCTTAAGCGCGGCGGATGAGCAGTTCTTC

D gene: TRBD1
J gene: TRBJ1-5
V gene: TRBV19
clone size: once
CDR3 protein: CASSILKGGTGDSNQPQHF
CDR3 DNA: TGTGCCAGTAGTATACTTAAGGGGGGGACAGGGGATAGCAATCAGCCCCAGCATTTT

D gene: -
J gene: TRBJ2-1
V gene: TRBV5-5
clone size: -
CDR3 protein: CASSSQAMMDNEQFF
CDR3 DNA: TGTGCCAGCAGCTCCCAGGCCATGATGGACAATGAGCAGTTCTTC

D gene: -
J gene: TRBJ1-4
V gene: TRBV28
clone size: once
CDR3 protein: CASSLSGAGNEKLFF
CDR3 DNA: TGTGCCAGCAGTTTATCAGGGGCCGGTAATGAAAAACTGTTTTTT

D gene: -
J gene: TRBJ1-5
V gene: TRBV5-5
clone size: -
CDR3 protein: CASSRELGFPQHF
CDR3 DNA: TGTGCCAGCAGCAGGGAGTTGGGTTTTCCCCAGCATTTT

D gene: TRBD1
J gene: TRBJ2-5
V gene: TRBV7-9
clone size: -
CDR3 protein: CATQGEETQYF
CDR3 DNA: TGTGCCACACAGGGGGAAGAGACCCAGTACTTC

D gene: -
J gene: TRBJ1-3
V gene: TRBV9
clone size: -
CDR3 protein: CASSGGGMHNSGNTIYF
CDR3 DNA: TGTGCCAGCAGCGGCGGAGGGATGCATAACTCTGGAAACACCATATATTTT

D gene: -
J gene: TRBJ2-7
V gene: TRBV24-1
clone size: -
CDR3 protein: CATSTEGSYEQYF
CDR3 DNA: TGTGCCACATCGACGGAGGGCTCCTACGAGCAGTACTTC

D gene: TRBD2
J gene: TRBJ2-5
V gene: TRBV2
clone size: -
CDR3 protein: CASSRTSGFQETQYF
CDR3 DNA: TGTGCCAGCAGCCGGACTAGCGGGTTCCAAGAGACCCAGTACTTC

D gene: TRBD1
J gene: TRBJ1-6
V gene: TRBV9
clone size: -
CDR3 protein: CASSVGYRGDSPLHF
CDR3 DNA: TGTGCCAGCAGCGTAGGTTACAGGGGGGACTCACCCCTCCACTTT

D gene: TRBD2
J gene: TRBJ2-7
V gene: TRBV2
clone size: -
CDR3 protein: CASSRILAGANEQYF
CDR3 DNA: TGTGCCAGCAGTCGAATCCTAGCGGGGGCTAACGAGCAGTACTTC

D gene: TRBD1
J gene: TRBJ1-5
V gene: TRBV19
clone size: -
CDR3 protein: CASSIQGAGIGQPQHF
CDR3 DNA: TGTGCCAGTAGTATACAGGGGGCAGGAATAGGTCAGCCCCAGCATTTT

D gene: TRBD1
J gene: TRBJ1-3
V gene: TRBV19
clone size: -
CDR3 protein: CASSRQGGGNTIYF
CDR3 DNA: TGTGCCAGTAGTCGACAGGGCGGAGGAAACACCATATATTTT

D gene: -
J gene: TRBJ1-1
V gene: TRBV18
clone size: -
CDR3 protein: CASSYQGNTEAFF
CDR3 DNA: TGTGCCAGCTCATATCAGGGGAACACTGAAGCTTTCTTT

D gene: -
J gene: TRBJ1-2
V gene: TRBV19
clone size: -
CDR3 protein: CASSIAGRRYGYTF
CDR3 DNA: TGTGCCAGTAGTATTGCAGGCAGAAGATATGGCTACACCTTC

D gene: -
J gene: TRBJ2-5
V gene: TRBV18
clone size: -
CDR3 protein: CASSPTQETQYF
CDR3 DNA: TGTGCCAGCTCACCAACTCAAGAGACCCAGTACTTC

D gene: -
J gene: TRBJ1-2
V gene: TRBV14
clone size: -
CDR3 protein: CASSRSAGAGYGYTF
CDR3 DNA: TGTGCCAGCAGCCGCTCTGCAGGGGCTGGCTATGGCTACACCTTC

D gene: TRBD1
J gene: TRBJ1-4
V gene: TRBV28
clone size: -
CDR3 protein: CASSASRGLGKLFF
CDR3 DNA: TGTGCCAGCAGTGCGTCAAGGGGGCTGGGAAAACTGTTTTTT